This T cell receptor beta chain was recorded in a study of blood T cell repertoires in COVID-19 (dated by TCRdb to 2018 to 2021). A note on the overall study: Samples from collaborators originated in the United States, Italy and Spain and spanned both the acute and convalescent phases of COVID-19. The prospective study material was composed of cDNA or gDNA derived from T cells, B-cell-depleted T cells, or PBMCs. The dataset comprised deeply sampled blood TCRbeta repertoires from subjects exposed to, actively infected with, or recovered from COVID-19. The repertoires were made available in a free public database intended to serve as a resource for research on the immune response to SARS-CoV-2. The samples were drawn from the first 160 participants of the ongoing ImmuneRACE study and from 1,254 subjects provided by 6 global collaborators. The sample metadata nearly always contained a de-identified subject ID, COVID-19 status, age in years and sex. Where available, HLA class I and class II types were obtained from metadata supplied by the sample provider rather than from assay-based typing. On the study overall, not on this receptor specifically: How much clinical and demographic metadata was included differed by source and by participant, and the metadata was provided uncurated.

At the junction V is shortened by 5 bases and J by 2 bases; bases outside the gene matches: 2. From the cysteine up to the phenylalanine, the CDR3 has a length of 16 residues. This entry keeps only the CDR3 DNA: 48 bases, framed from base 1. The germline V gene gives CDR1 as MDHEN and CDR2 as SYDVKM. As concerns this clone: It lacks a known antigen. Per-nucleotide qualities are absent, and no much larger clonotype sits a single base away.

TCRbeta CDR3 regions were amplified from genomic DNA by means of the immunoSEQ Assay, a bias-controlled multiplex PCR. Concerning the study's data processing: The number of nucleated cells in each sample was estimated from the amplification of reference gene primers within the assay. To quantify the absolute abundance of each unique TCRbeta CDR3 rearrangement, sequence reads were collapsed and filtered. For each sample, productive Simpson clonality was calculated as the square root of Simpson's diversity index over productive rearrangements. This immuneACCESS table, as held by TCRdb, lists in-frame sequences with V and J called but not all clones. Of the missing ones, under half trace to an unresolved V gene in checked studies; the others have no known cause. That table supplies the V and J calls and clone size; D and trimming were determined from the DNA. The sample data list a few hundred thousand clones, and more than 85% of these were observed just once. Clones ranked in the top ten supply roughly 3% of the sample.

Participants in the prospective study were enrolled through a virtual design, were aged 18 to 89 years, and lived in 24 United States geographic areas. Cohort assignment in the prospective study relied on participant-reported clinical history from a screening survey and a study questionnaire. Recovered participants in ImmuneRACE Cohort 3 were defined by two consecutive negative NP/OP PCR tests, clearance by a healthcare professional, or resolution of symptoms. Mobile phlebotomists in the prospective study collected whole blood, serum and a nasopharyngeal or oropharyngeal swab from every participant. Prospective study participants could optionally give additional blood draws and questionnaires over an approximately two-month period. Before DNA extraction, blood samples from the prospective study were shipped at room temperature or frozen.

The receptor comes from a woman younger than 45 who had recovered from COVID-19. The V gene is TRBV28 and the J gene is TRBJ1-6, with 11 bases aligning to TRBD1. The sequenced sample consisted of PBMCs or T cells enriched from blood (not recorded which). The DNA sequence follows: TGTGCCAGCAGTCGGACAGGGGGCCCCTATAATTCACCCCTCCACTTT. Its amino acids are CASSRTGGPYNSPLHF.